This TCR beta chain was retrieved from a study of cytomegalovirus exposure and HLA in healthy donors. General study findings and limits: Some TCR beta chains (roughly 160 of them) were listed as cytomegalovirus-associated. By a later analysis, the bulk of CMV-associated TCR beta chains appeared HLA-restricted.

The PCR employed 60 Vbeta primers together with 13 Jbeta primers. This table comes from immunoSEQ multiplex PCR, and its TCRdb copy is limited to in-frame clones, with some not included. Among some 200,000 clones, 65% to 90% were seen once, and the ten largest hold approximately 6%. A note on this clone: What it recognizes is unknown.

CDR3 length: 15 amino acids. V shed 5 bases, J shed 1 base, and the junction held 5 bases outside the gene matches. Germline V gene sequence: CDR1 SGHTA, CDR2 FQGNSA. Source material: PBMCs. The source is a man in his forties in good health and CMV-seropositive. The chain recombines TRBV7-2 with TRBJ2-7; the match to TRBD1 covers 10 bases. CDR3 in DNA: TGTGCCAGCAGCATAGACAGGGGGCATTCCTACGAGCAGTACTTC. The encoded protein is CASSIDRGHSYEQYF.